This passage covers 30 T cell receptor beta chains from one sample sequenced in a study of a mutant IDH1 vaccine in newly diagnosed glioma (dated by TCRdb to the early 2020s). According to the study, the label for this sample's time point signals: baseline, week 1 (first vaccination visit). The sample's treatment or condition label is to be understood as: pre-vaccination baseline after standard-of-care therapy. Receptor libraries were prepared by the immunoSEQ multiplex PCR assay. Imported from immuneACCESS, the table was reduced by TCRdb to in-frame sequences with V and J called. These copies leave out some clones; in studies compared against another copy, an unresolved V gene accounts for under half, and the cause of the remainder is not known. This sample comprises approximately 25,000 clones, 93% of them detected only once. Jointly, the top ten make up roughly 1.1% of the sample. Sample: PBMCs, taken from a glioma patient treated with radiotherapy, temozolomide or both. All receptors come from a man aged 40-49 years with glioma.

The V call is TRBV7-9, the J call TRBJ1-5; 10 bases agree with TRBD1. This CDR3 has 17 residues. The germline gives CDR1 SEHNR, CDR2 FQNEAQ (reference sequence). V lost 3 bases, J lost 2 bases, and 7 bases stayed unmatched. CDR3 nucleotides: TGTGCCAGCAGCTTCGCGACCGGGACAGGGGGCAATCAGCCCCAGCATTTT. Its protein product is CASSFATGTGGNQPQHF.

This sequence joins TRBV2 and TRBJ1-6; weak D call: TRBD1 (5 bases). Germline loops: CDR1 SNHLY, CDR2 FYNNEI. This CDR3 contains 13 residues. V shed 8 bases and J shed 7 bases, with 12 bases lying between them. The CDR3 loop reads CASFRQGNSPLHF. CDR3 nucleotides: TGTGCCAGCTTCCGGCAGGGAAATTCACCCCTCCACTTT. Full variable domain (rest looked up from reference TRBV2 and TRBJ1-6): EPEVTQTPSHQVTQMGQEVILRCVPISNHLYFYWYRQILGQKVEFLVSFYNNEISEKSEIFDDQFSVERPDGSNFTLKIRSTKLEDSAMYFCASFRQGNSPLHFGNGTRLTVT.

This chain joins TRBV5-1 and TRBJ2-1; 8 bases are shared with TRBD2. V was clipped by 0 bases and J by 4 bases; unmatched bases: 3. CDR3 length: 15 amino acids. Germline CDR1 reads SGHRS; CDR2 reads YFSETQ. The CDR3 loop reads CASSLELAGYNEQFF. The CDR3, as DNA: TGCGCCAGCAGCTTGGAGCTAGCGGGTTACAATGAGCAGTTCTTC.

The chain employs TRBV4-3 and TRBJ1-2; TRBD1 aligns across 8 bases. The CDR3 spans 15 residues. Unmatched junction bases numbered 4, after V lost 0 bases and J lost 4 bases. Germline CDR1 LGHNA, CDR2 YSLEER. CDR3 nucleotides: TGCGCCAGCAGCCAAGAAGGAGGACAGGGCTATGGCTACACCTTC. Its translation: CASSQEGGQGYGYTF.

The chain uses TRBV19 and TRBJ2-2; D is possibly TRBD1 (5 bases). Trimming cost V 3 bases and J 4 bases, with 6 bases left between them. CDR1 LNHDA and CDR2 SQIVND come from the germline V gene (reference sequence). There are 13 residues in the CDR3. This CDR3 is CASSMGPTGELFF. The CDR3, as DNA: TGTGCCAGTAGTATGGGGCCCACCGGGGAGCTGTTTTTT.

CDR3 in DNA: TGTGCCAGTAGTGTCGTAGGGGGGTCTGCGGGAGAGCAGTACTTC. It is translated as CASSVVGGSAGEQYF. The genes are TRBV19 and TRBJ2-7; D might be TRBD1 or TRBD2, each matching 6 bases. The CDR3 covers 15 residues. Germline CDR1 LNHDA, CDR2 SQIVND (reference sequence). Trimming removed 5 bases at V and 7 bases at J, with 21 bases between.

The rearrangement links TRBV5-4 to TRBJ2-2; D uncertain. The CDR3 is 14 amino acids. Germline V lookup: CDR1 SGHNT, CDR2 YYREEE (reference sequence). Trimming cost V 2 bases and J 6 bases, with 11 bases left between them. CDR3 in amino acids: CASSFGGEAGELFF. Here the CDR3 DNA reads TGTGCCAGCAGCTTCGGCGGTGAGGCCGGGGAGCTGTTTTTT. Based on the CDR3 plus reference TRBV5-4 and TRBJ2-2, the full variable domain is ETGVTQSPTHLIKTRGQQVTLRCSSQSGHNTVSWYQQALGQGPQFIFQYYREEENGRGNFPPRFSGLQFPNYSSELNVNALELDDSALYLCASSFGGEAGELFFGEGSRLTVL.

The V call is TRBV7-9, the J call TRBJ1-4, with TRBD1 matching 9 bases. Germline CDR1 is SEHNR and CDR2 is FQNEAQ (reference sequence). This CDR3 has 15 residues. Trimming took 5 bases from V and 2 from J; bases not matched to a gene: 3. This chain's CDR3 is CASSPDRGTNEKLFF. CDR3 nucleotide sequence: TGTGCCAGCAGCCCGGACAGGGGTACTAATGAAAAACTGTTTTTT.

Remarks on this clone: Germline and junction disagree at one end, which may indicate a read error. The chain couples TRBV9 to TRBJ1-2; possibly TRBD1 for D (5 bases). Germline values: CDR1 SGDLS, CDR2 YYNGEE. The CDR3 spans 11 residues. The CDR3 DNA reads as TGTGCCAGCAGCGTCTATCGGGACCTTCACTTC. Amino acid sequence: CASSVYRDLHF.

The chain combines TRBV30 with TRBJ2-1; maybe TRBD1 (5 bases). The CDR3 contains 13 residues. Germline V gene lookup returns CDR1 GTSNPN and CDR2 SVGIG (reference sequence). The V end lost 2 bases, the J end lost 7 bases, and 12 bases lay between the germline ends. CDR3 sequence (DNA): TGTGCCTGGAGTCAGGGTTGGGTTAATGAGCAGTTCTTC. Translation gives CAWSQGWVNEQFF. Using reference TRBV30 and TRBJ2-1 for the parts outside the CDR3, the full variable domain is SQTIHQWPATLVQPVGSPLSLECTVEGTSNPNLYWYRQAAGRGLQLLFYSVGIGQISSEVPQNLSASRPQDRQFILSSKKLLLSDSGFYLCAWSQGWVNEQFFGPGTRLTVL.

The CDR3 DNA sequence: TGTGCCAGCAGCGTTTACAGGGGTTATAATGAAAAACTGTTTTTT. Protein: CASSVYRGYNEKLFF. This rearrangement joins TRBV27 to TRBJ1-4; TRBD1 aligns across 7 bases. Trimming removed 6 bases from V and 4 bases from J; junction bases left unmatched: 8. The germline gives CDR1 MNHEY, CDR2 SMNVEV (reference sequence). This CDR3 is 15 amino acids long.

V and J are TRBV7-2 and TRBJ1-5; 8 bases align to TRBD1. With 6 bases clipped from V and 3 bases from J, the junction kept 10 bases outside the gene matches. The CDR3 loop spans 16 amino acids. Germline V gene data show CDR1 as SGHTA and CDR2 as FQGNSA. The CDR3 region has the DNA TGTGCCAGCAGGATCACAGGGGGGGGGTTCAATCAGCCCCAGCATTTT. Protein: CASRITGGGFNQPQHF.

This clone appeared a few times. The chain couples TRBV5-6 to TRBJ1-5; 9 bases match TRBD1. The V gene's germline CDR1 is SGHDT and CDR2 YYEEEE. This CDR3 comprises 15 residues. With V trimmed by 4 bases and J by 7 bases, 9 bases remained unmatched. In DNA, the CDR3 is TGTGCCAGCAGCAAGGACAGGGGATATGGGCAGCCCCAGCATTTT. Encoded protein: CASSKDRGYGQPQHF.

The chain links TRBV12-5 to TRBJ2-7, with TRBD1 matching 8 bases. Germline V gene lookup returns CDR1 LGHNT and CDR2 FRNRAP. This CDR3 is built from 17 residues. V lost 2 bases to trimming and J lost 1 base; unmatched junction nucleotides: 10. The CDR3 loop is CASGLISGTGASYEQYF. CDR3 nucleotide sequence: TGTGCTAGTGGTTTGATATCCGGGACAGGCGCGTCCTACGAGCAGTACTTC.

This clone was seen only once. This chain links TRBV5-1 with TRBJ1-6, with TRBD1 identical over 8 bases. The CDR3 covers 17 residues. Germline V CDR1 and CDR2: SGHRS, YFSETQ. V lost 2 bases to trimming and J lost 8 bases; unmatched junction nucleotides: 12. CDR3 protein: CASSLRPQGGWDSPLHF. In DNA form, the CDR3 reads TGCGCCAGCAGCTTACGACCACAGGGGGGATGGGATTCACCCCTCCACTTT.

The genes are TRBV5-6 and TRBJ2-2; 7 positions agree with TRBD2. Per the germline V gene, CDR1 is SGHDT and CDR2 is YYEEEE. CDR3 length equals 17 residues. The V segment lost 0 bases and the J segment 0 bases; nucleotides outside the gene matches: 5. The CDR3 nucleotides read TGTGCCAGCAGCTTGGCCCTCAGCGGGACGAACACCGGGGAGCTGTTTTTT. Its translation: CASSLALSGTNTGELFF.

The chain uses TRBV19 and TRBJ1-1; TRBD1 agrees at 8 bases. The CDR3 consists of 14 residues. The V gene end was trimmed by 6 bases and the J gene end by 4 bases; junction bases not matched to a gene: 7. Germline V gene sequence: CDR1 LNHDA, CDR2 SQIVND (reference sequence). CDR3 region: CASRPDRGITEAFF. In DNA, the CDR3 is TGTGCCAGTAGACCCGACAGGGGAATCACTGAAGCTTTCTTT.

The CDR3 sequence is CASSQDLGINYGYTF. The CDR3 nucleotides are TGCGCCAGCAGCCAAGATCTTGGTATTAACTATGGCTACACCTTC. The genes are TRBV4-3 and TRBJ1-2; no clear D. This CDR3 is 15 amino acids long. Per the germline V gene, CDR1 is LGHNA and CDR2 is YSLEER. The germline V and J ends were trimmed by 0 bases and 1 base, with 9 bases remaining between them.

The J gene is TRBJ2-4, the V gene TRBV7-8; weak D call: TRBD1 (5 bases). The germline gives CDR1 SGHVS, CDR2 FQNEAQ. The CDR3 sequence is 14 residues long. V lost 5 bases and J lost 3, with 11 bases in between. The CDR3 loop is CASSVGRGKNIQYF. CDR3 DNA: TGTGCCAGCAGCGTAGGAAGGGGCAAAAACATTCAGTACTTC.

The chain links TRBV28 to TRBJ2-7; D is possibly TRBD1 or TRBD2 (5 bases each). The V end was cut by 5 bases, the J end by 2 bases, with 13 bases between. This CDR3 has 14 amino acids. Germline V lookup: CDR1 MDHEN, CDR2 SYDVKM. The CDR3 sequence: CASSGDGTAYEQYF. The CDR3 region has the DNA TGTGCCAGCAGTGGGGATGGGACCGCCTACGAGCAGTACTTC.

The rearrangement uses TRBV28 and TRBJ2-3, with D tentatively TRBD2 (7 bases). V was cut by 11 bases and J by 0 bases, with 21 bases left in between. CDR1 and CDR2 (germline): MDHEN, SYDVKM. The CDR3 has 16 amino acids. Written as DNA, the CDR3 is TGTGCCGGAGGGGGGGGTTCTGGGGTAAGCACAGATACGCAGTATTTT. This encodes CAGGGGSGVSTDTQYF.

The chain is built from TRBV14 and TRBJ2-1, with TRBD2 identical over 15 bases. Trimming took 2 bases from V and 4 from J; bases not matched to a gene: 6. The CDR3 has 18 residues. Germline-derived CDR1 and CDR2 are SGHDN and FVKESK. The CDR3 reads CASSQRTSGGGEYNEQFF. The CDR3 DNA sequence: TGTGCCAGCAGCCAAAGGACTAGCGGGGGGGGAGAGTACAATGAGCAGTTCTTC.

The chain recombines TRBV4-1 with TRBJ1-1; TRBD1 matches 10 bases. The germline CDR1 and CDR2 sequences are MGHRA and YSYEKL. J lost 1 base, V lost 3 bases, and 8 bases had no gene match. This CDR3 is built from 17 residues. As DNA, the CDR3 is TGCGCCAGCAGCCAGACCGGGACAGGGGCCCGGAACACTGAAGCTTTCTTT. Translated: CASSQTGTGARNTEAFF.

This chain uses TRBV7-2 with TRBJ2-6, with D possibly being TRBD2 (5 bases). Germline V CDR1 and CDR2: SGHTA, FQGNSA. V lost 8 bases and J lost 0, with 17 bases in between. The CDR3 is 17 residues long. Written as DNA, the CDR3 is TGTGCCAGCCCCCCCGCGGGTGTAGGCTCTGGGGCCAACGTCCTGACTTTC. It specifies CASPPAGVGSGANVLTF.

This CDR3 is CASSLDTTSTASTDTQYF. The CDR3 coding sequence is TGTGCCAGCAGCTTAGATACGACTAGCACAGCGAGCACAGATACGCAGTATTTT. The chain is built from TRBV11-3 and TRBJ2-3; 7 bases agree with TRBD2. This CDR3 spans 18 amino acids. The germline V gene has CDR1 SGHNT and CDR2 YENEEA. J was trimmed by 0 bases and V by 0 bases; bases with no gene match: 9.

The chain is built from TRBV29-1 and TRBJ2-7; 9 bases map to TRBD2. Per the germline V gene, CDR1 is SQVTM and CDR2 is ANQGSEA. V gave up 6 bases and J gave up 3 bases; unmatched junction bases: 6. CDR3 size: 13 residues. The CDR3 spells CSVAGLAVYEQYF. The CDR3 nucleotides are TGCAGCGTCGCGGGACTAGCAGTCTACGAGCAGTACTTC.

CDR3 loop: CASSRSGGLNEQYF. The CDR3 DNA follows: TGCGCCAGCAGTAGATCGGGAGGGCTTAACGAGCAGTACTTC. The chain recombines TRBV5-1 with TRBJ2-7; 8 bases fit TRBD2. Germline trimming cut 5 bases from V and 5 bases from J; bases unmatched to any gene: 9. The germline V gene encodes CDR1 SGHRS and CDR2 YFSETQ. The CDR3 has 14 residues.

This clone was counted between two and nine times. The chain carries TRBV5-4 and TRBJ2-7; tentatively, D is TRBD1 or TRBD2 (5 bases each). V was pared by 5 bases and J by 3 bases, with 24 bases between. CDR1 and CDR2 from the germline V gene are SGHNT and YYREEE (reference sequence). CDR3 length equals 17 residues. The CDR3 here is CASSRKFPSGPSYEQYF. CDR3 DNA sequence: TGTGCCAGCAGTCGAAAATTCCCCTCGGGACCCAGCTACGAGCAGTACTTC.

The CDR3 DNA follows: TGTGCCAGTAGTATAGGAAGGCAGTCCTCCTACGAGCAGTACTTC. This translates into CASSIGRQSSYEQYF. The chain joins TRBV19 to TRBJ2-7, with no clear D. With 1 base removed from V and 0 bases from J, the gap between germline ends came to 10 bases. Germline CDR1 is LNHDA and CDR2 is SQIVND (reference sequence). CDR3 length equals 15 residues.

The chain employs TRBV18 and TRBJ1-1, with TRBD1 matching over 7 bases. The CDR3 length is 15 residues. V dropped 2 bases and J dropped 6; count of bases not matched to a gene: 9. The germline V gene encodes CDR1 KGHSH and CDR2 LQKENI. The CDR3 nucleotides are TGTGCCAGCTCACCAAGAGACAGGGATCTCCCTGAAGCTTTCTTT. It codes for CASSPRDRDLPEAFF.